This TCR beta chain was sequenced in a study of cytomegalovirus exposure and HLA in healthy donors. Study outcomes and limitations: A cluster of highly shared sequence variants was likely a sequencing artifact. TCR association rates varied by HLA locus in a later analysis, with DRB1 highest and HLA-C lowest.

This clone was detected only a few times. Its target is unknown. A multiplex PCR was run with 60 Vbeta primers and 13 Jbeta primers. Original handling: Unique TCR beta chains numbered around 80 million in a later analysis, with around 12 million shared. Libraries were prepared by immunoSEQ multiplex PCR; TCRdb keeps only in-frame clonotypes and omits some of them. V, J and clone size are those of that table, while D and trimming were read from the DNA. This sample has fewer than 250,000 clones, with about 80% found just once. Donors sampled were nominally healthy, though unrecorded immune exposures were likely. V lost 5 bases, J lost 4 bases, and 23 bases lay in between. Germline V lookup: CDR1 LNHNV, CDR2 YYDKDF (reference sequence). The CDR3 has 17 amino acids.

The clonotype comes from a male donor in good health and CMV-seronegative. The chain recombines TRBV15 with TRBJ1-2; D may be TRBD1 (6 bases). Sequenced input: PBMCs. The CDR3 DNA reads as TGTGCCACCAGCCCTGAAAGCCTGCTGGGGGCAAGCTATGGCTACACCTTC. Translation: CATSPESLLGASYGYTF. The full variable domain, in which reference TRBV15 and TRBJ1-2 provide the parts outside the CDR3, is DAMVIQNPRYQVTQFGKPVTLSCSQTLNHNVMYWYQQKSSQAPKLLFHYYDKDFNNEADTPDNFQSRRPNTSFCFLDIRSPGLGDTAMYLCATSPESLLGASYGYTFGSGTRLTVV.